The 24 T cell receptor beta chains below come from one sample, sequenced in a study of shared clonotypes between healthy human individuals. Sequencing used immunoSEQ multiplex PCR; TCRdb keeps in-frame clones, though not all of them. The sample yields millions of clones, roughly 95% seen once. The sequencing sample was made of naive CD4+ T cells sorted from blood. Documented subset: CD45RA+ positively selected. The receptors originated from a young man in good health.

The chain carries TRBV6-4 and TRBJ2-6; D remains ambiguous. The CDR3 extends over 15 amino acids. Trimming shortened V by 5 bases and J by 2 bases, and 10 bases separated the two germline ends. In germline, CDR1 is MRHNA, CDR2 SNTAGT. The CDR3 loop is CASSNSETGANVLTF. CDR3 bases: TGTGCCAGCAGTAACAGCGAGACTGGGGCCAACGTCCTGACTTTC.

On this clone: The same CDR3 is also encoded by other DNA sequences in this sample. The genes are TRBV27 and TRBJ2-2, with a weak D call TRBD1 (5 bases). The germline V and J ends were trimmed by 7 bases and 1 base, with 7 bases remaining between them. CDR3 length equals 13 residues. Germline CDR1 reads MNHEY; CDR2 reads SMNVEV (reference sequence). The CDR3 sequence is CASKGQNTGELFF. The CDR3 coding sequence is TGTGCCAGCAAGGGGCAGAACACCGGGGAGCTGTTTTTT.

This chain uses TRBV5-1 with TRBJ1-2; 10 positions agree with TRBD1. Germline lookup yields CDR1 SGHRS and CDR2 YFSETQ. J was trimmed by 3 bases and V by 2 bases; bases with no gene match: 4. CDR3 length: 15 amino acids. CDR3 amino acids: CASSLSGQGDYGYTF. The DNA of the CDR3 is TGCGCCAGCAGCTTAAGTGGACAGGGGGACTATGGCTACACCTTC.

This clone has just one count. This same CDR3 is encoded by further DNA sequences in the sample. The chain has TRBV2 and TRBJ2-7; TRBD2 is a possible D gene (6 bases). This CDR3 is built from 13 residues. Trimming stripped 6 bases from V and 0 bases from J, with 9 bases between. Germline V gives CDR1 SNHLY, CDR2 FYNNEI. This CDR3 reads CASSWDSSYEQYF. DNA for the CDR3: TGTGCCAGCAGCTGGGACTCCTCCTACGAGCAGTACTTC.

The chain couples TRBV5-4 to TRBJ2-3; TRBD1 matches at 11 bases. CDR1 is SGHNT and CDR2 is YYREEE in the germline V gene (reference sequence). This CDR3 contains 15 residues. V trimming: 4 bases; J trimming: 2 bases; junction bases outside the gene matches: 3. CDR3: CASSEGQGATDTQYF. CDR3 nucleotide sequence: TGTGCCAGCAGCGAAGGACAGGGGGCCACAGATACGCAGTATTTT.

Comments on this clone: Within the sample, other DNA sequences also encode this same CDR3. The chain employs TRBV5-4 and TRBJ2-3; 7 nucleotides agree with TRBD2. CDR1 is SGHNT and CDR2 is YYREEE in the germline V gene (reference sequence). Trimming removed 5 bases from V and 0 bases from J; junction bases left unmatched: 6. The CDR3 is made up of 15 amino acids. The DNA of the CDR3 is TGTGCCAGCAGTTCTAGCGGCTATAGCACAGATACGCAGTATTTT. Encoded protein: CASSSSGYSTDTQYF.

CDR3 bases: TGTGCCAGCAGTGGGGACAGGCCGAACACTGAAGCTTTCTTT. Its protein product is CASSGDRPNTEAFF. The chain combines TRBV2 with TRBJ1-1; 8 bases are shared with TRBD1. Germline values: CDR1 SNHLY, CDR2 FYNNEI. The CDR3 covers 14 residues. The V gene end was trimmed by 4 bases and the J gene end by 1 base; junction bases not matched to a gene: 2.

The rearrangement uses TRBV9 and TRBJ2-1; maybe TRBD1 (6 bases). The V gene lost 2 bases and the J gene lost 9 bases, with 15 bases spanning the gap. CDR3 length equals 14 residues. CDR1 is SGDLS and CDR2 is YYNGEE in the germline V gene. CDR3 sequence: CASSVWTDGIEQFF. CDR3 coding DNA: TGTGCCAGCAGCGTCTGGACAGACGGGATTGAGCAGTTCTTC. The variable domain in full, completed from reference TRBV9 and TRBJ2-1, reads DSGVTQTPKHLITATGQRVTLRCSPRSGDLSVYWYQQSLDQGLQFLIQYYNGEERAKGNILERFSAQQFPDLHSELNLSSLELGDSALYFCASSVWTDGIEQFFGPGTRLTVL.

This clone was seen a single time. The chain combines TRBV6-1 with TRBJ1-2; D is unresolved. Germline assignment: CDR1 MNHNS and CDR2 SASEGT. Trimming took 1 base from V and 1 from J, leaving 1 base between them. The CDR3 length is 12 residues. CDR3 in DNA: TGTGCCAGCAGTGAAGTTAACTATGGCTACACCTTC. Amino acid sequence: CASSEVNYGYTF.

V is TRBV10-2 and J is TRBJ2-3, with D uncertain. This CDR3 comprises 15 residues. The V gene lost 2 bases and the J gene lost 1 base, with 10 bases spanning the gap. Germline CDR1 is WSHSY and CDR2 is SAAADI. The CDR3 region is CASSEPSYRTDTQYF. In DNA, the CDR3 is TGCGCCAGCAGTGAGCCCTCGTATCGCACAGATACGCAGTATTTT.

V and J are TRBV15 and TRBJ2-7; D might be TRBD1 (6 bases). CDR3 length equals 17 residues. Between the trimmed V and J ends, which lost 5 bases and 2 bases, there was a span of 22 bases. CDR1 and CDR2 from the germline V gene are LNHNV and YYDKDF (reference sequence). CDR3 bases: TGTGCCACCAGCCCAGGGGATTTTGGGCAAATCCCCTACGAGCAGTACTTC. Translation: CATSPGDFGQIPYEQYF.

About this clone: The sample has other DNA sequences that encode this CDR3 too. The rearrangement joins TRBV10-3 to TRBJ2-7; D is unclear. V gave up 0 bases and J gave up 0 bases, with 6 bases separating them. This CDR3 has 14 amino acids. The germline CDR1 and CDR2 sequences are ENHRY and SYGVKD. The CDR3 nucleotides are TGTGCCATCAGTGAGTCTACCGGCTCCTACGAGCAGTACTTC. Translation: CAISESTGSYEQYF.

The rearrangement joins TRBV5-1 to TRBJ1-2, with 8 positions matching TRBD1. V shed 10 bases and J 4 bases; nucleotides not matched to a gene: 12. Germline V CDR1 and CDR2: SGHRS, YFSETQ. This CDR3 has 14 residues. The CDR3 DNA follows: TGCGCCTCTCAGGCCGGACAGGGTGGCTATGGCTACACCTTC. Translated: CASQAGQGGYGYTF.

The chain employs TRBV2 and TRBJ2-2; D is possibly TRBD1 (5 bases). V was shortened by 6 bases and J by 7 bases, with 12 bases between the two germline ends. The CDR3 contains 13 residues. Per germline, CDR1 SNHLY and CDR2 FYNNEI. The CDR3, as DNA: TGTGCCAGCAGGGACCAGGGTTTCGGGGAGCTGTTTTTT. As protein: CASRDQGFGELFF. The whole variable domain, filled in from reference TRBV2 and TRBJ2-2, reads EPEVTQTPSHQVTQMGQEVILRCVPISNHLYFYWYRQILGQKVEFLVSFYNNEISEKSEIFDDQFSVERPDGSNFTLKIRSTKLEDSAMYFCASRDQGFGELFFGEGSRLTVL.

The chain joins TRBV6-5 to TRBJ1-2; D may be TRBD1 (5 bases). In germline, CDR1 is MNHEY, CDR2 SVGAGI. V was pared by 6 bases and J by 7 bases, with 6 bases between. The CDR3 is made up of 10 amino acids. The chain's CDR3 is CASRQGGYTF. CDR3 coding DNA: TGTGCCAGCAGGCAGGGTGGCTACACCTTC.

The V and J genes are TRBV10-3 and TRBJ2-3; D perhaps matches TRBD2 (5 bases). V shed 1 base and J shed 0 bases, with 14 bases lying between them. CDR1 and CDR2 (germline): ENHRY, SYGVKD. This CDR3 spans 17 amino acids. CDR3 in DNA: TGTGCCATCAGTGAGTTGGACTCTAAAGACAGCACAGATACGCAGTATTTT. Translation gives CAISELDSKDSTDTQYF.

This clone was seen only once. The chain links TRBV11-3 to TRBJ2-2; TRBD1 matches 11 bases. CDR3 length equals 16 residues. Germline V CDR1 and CDR2: SGHNT, YENEEA. V gave up 4 bases and J gave up 4 bases; unmatched junction bases: 5. The CDR3 is CASSSAGTGGTGELFF. The CDR3 DNA sequence: TGTGCCAGCAGCTCAGCCGGGACAGGGGGCACCGGGGAGCTGTTTTTT.

This rearrangement joins TRBV19 to TRBJ1-2; D uncertain. The germline CDR1 and CDR2 sequences are LNHDA and SQIVND (reference sequence). V gave up 9 bases and J gave up 6 bases, with 17 bases separating them. CDR3 size: 13 residues. The CDR3: CASTNRGPDGYTF. The CDR3 nucleotides read TGTGCCAGCACTAACCGTGGCCCTGATGGCTACACCTTC.

This chain joins TRBV4-1 and TRBJ1-6; D is unclear. Germline assignment: CDR1 MGHRA and CDR2 YSYEKL. V gave up 0 bases and J gave up 0 bases, with 12 bases separating them. This CDR3 has 18 residues. Here the CDR3 reads CASSQDKTESSYNSPLHF. The CDR3 coding sequence is TGCGCCAGCAGCCAAGATAAAACAGAGAGCTCCTATAATTCACCCCTCCACTTT.

J is TRBJ2-2 and V is TRBV5-1, with D possibly being TRBD2 (7 bases). This CDR3 is built from 15 residues. V gave up 0 bases and J gave up 4 bases, with 10 bases separating them. CDR1 and CDR2 (germline): SGHRS, YFSETQ. CDR3 DNA: TGCGCCAGCAGCTTGGCCCGGGGGGCCACCGGGGAGCTGTTTTTT. Residues: CASSLARGATGELFF.

The chain joins TRBV6-1 to TRBJ2-7, with D perhaps being TRBD1 or TRBD2 (5 bases each). With 6 bases removed from V and 3 bases from J, the gap between germline ends came to 15 bases. Germline V CDR1 and CDR2: MNHNS, SASEGT. The CDR3 extends over 14 amino acids. The CDR3 region is CASRNGASSYEQYF. CDR3 sequence (DNA): TGTGCCAGCAGGAATGGGGCTAGCAGCTACGAGCAGTACTTC.

The chain employs TRBV25-1 and TRBJ1-5; maybe TRBD1 (6 bases). Germline V gene lookup returns CDR1 MGHDK and CDR2 SYGVNS. V dropped 4 bases and J dropped 6 bases, with 13 bases sitting between them. This CDR3 spans 14 amino acids. This chain's CDR3 is CASSGVGAGQPQHF. The DNA of the CDR3 is TGTGCCAGCAGTGGAGTGGGGGCCGGTCAGCCCCAGCATTTT.

The gene calls are TRBV6-1 and TRBJ2-7, with D perhaps matching TRBD2 (5 bases). Germline values: CDR1 MNHNS, CDR2 SASEGT. V was shortened by 6 bases and J by 3 bases, with 6 bases between the two germline ends. CDR3 size: 11 residues. CDR3: CASRRDYEQYF. DNA of the CDR3: TGTGCCAGCAGGAGGGACTACGAGCAGTACTTC.

The chain couples TRBV6-1 to TRBJ2-3; D possibly corresponds to TRBD2 (6 bases). Deletions cut 2 bases from V and 1 base from J, with 10 bases between. Germline V lookup: CDR1 MNHNS, CDR2 SASEGT. The CDR3 totals 15 residues. CDR3: CASSEPGARTDTQYF. CDR3 sequence (DNA): TGTGCCAGCAGTGAACCGGGAGCTCGCACAGATACGCAGTATTTT.